The 13 T cell receptor beta chains given below trace back to one sample, sequenced in a study of spatial heterogeneity in lung cancer. This sample's time point: sample taken at primary tumor resection. No cell sorting; template was whole RNA from tumor, lung tissue or PBMC. TCRdb called the 5' RACE reads again in MiXCR, with one record for every CDR3 protein. The sample records about 11,000 distinct CDR3 sequences, 3.5% to 4.5% being singletons. The material was PBMCs, obtained at surgery. The receptors were sampled from a female donor with early-stage non-small cell lung cancer.

The sample holds many counts of this clonotype. This beta chain is a stray read from a library made for alpha chains; its abundance is not meaningful. The chain joins TRBV25-1 to TRBJ1-2; D call uncertain. CDR1 is MGHDK, CDR2 SYGVNS, per germline. This CDR3 has 14 amino acids. The ends were cut back, 0 bases at V and 5 bases at J, with 10 bases in the middle. In DNA, the CDR3 is TGTGCCAGCAGTGAATATGGCCTTGGGTATGGCTACACCTTC. Translation: CASSEYGLGYGYTF.

This clonotype appeared a few times. With the library built for alpha chains, this beta chain is off target and its frequency is not meaningful. This rearrangement joins TRBV27 to TRBJ2-2, with TRBD2 identical over 8 bases. The germline gives CDR1 MNHEY, CDR2 SMNVEV (reference sequence). This CDR3 has 14 residues. V lost 8 bases to trimming and J lost 5 bases; unmatched junction nucleotides: 7. CDR3 loop: CASGLTGGTGELFF. CDR3 sequence (DNA): TGTGCCAGCGGACTGACGGGAGGGACCGGGGAGCTGTTTTTT.

This clonotype occurred many times. This beta chain is a stray sequence in a library constructed for alpha chains; its clone size is not meaningful. The chain has TRBV5-1 and TRBJ2-7; TRBD2 aligns across 11 bases. Germline V gene sequence: CDR1 SGHRS, CDR2 YFSETQ. V lost 2 bases to trimming and J lost 7 bases; unmatched junction nucleotides: 2. There are 13 residues in the CDR3. The CDR3 region is CASSLRLAGEQYF. The CDR3 bases are TGCGCCAGCAGCTTACGACTAGCGGGGGAGCAGTACTTC.

At least ten counts were recorded for this clonotype. The library was designed around alpha chains, so this beta chain is a stray read whose abundance carries little weight. The chain joins TRBV9 to TRBJ2-7; TRBD2 matches at 8 bases. The CDR3 is 15 residues long. The ends lost 4 bases at V and 3 bases at J; junction bases unmatched: 9. Germline assignment: CDR1 SGDLS and CDR2 YYNGEE. CDR3 in DNA: TGTGCCAGCAGCCCCCGGGGTAGCGGGGACTACGAGCAGTACTTC. This translates into CASSPRGSGDYEQYF.

This clonotype has only a few counts. A library made for alpha chains picked up this beta chain off target, so its size means little. V is TRBV12-3 or TRBV12-4 and J is TRBJ1-2; D remains unclear. This CDR3 has 15 residues. V lost 5 bases and J lost 0, with 13 bases in between. CDR3 sequence: CASSPTPTSNYGYTF. CDR3 nucleotide sequence: TGTGCCAGCAGTCCGACACCAACCTCTAACTATGGCTACACCTTC.

This clonotype occurred many times. This beta chain slipped into a library made for alpha chains as a stray read, so its size is not meaningful. The chain links TRBV7-2 to TRBJ1-1; no definite D call. Trimming stripped 1 base from V and 4 bases from J, with 10 bases between. The length of the CDR3 is 14 residues. The germline CDR1 and CDR2 sequences are SGHTA and FQGNSA. CDR3 DNA sequence: TGTGCCAGCAGCTTAGAGCGCCTCAGCACTGAAGCTTTCTTT. Its translation is CASSLERLSTEAFF.

The table lists this clonotype with many counts. Because the library targeted alpha chains, this beta chain is an off-target read whose size means little. The chain links TRBV20-1 to TRBJ1-1, with D perhaps TRBD1 (6 bases). V gave up 5 bases and J gave up 1 base, with 17 bases separating them. CDR1 is DFQATT, CDR2 SNEGSKA, per germline (reference sequence). There are 15 residues in the CDR3. CDR3 loop: CSAFIQGPSNTEAFF. The CDR3 region has the DNA TGCAGTGCTTTCATACAGGGACCGTCGAACACTGAAGCTTTCTTT.

This clonotype was seen ten or more times. This beta chain is off target for a library built for alpha chains, so its abundance means little. The chain recombines TRBV27 with TRBJ2-5; TRBD1 is a possible D gene (6 bases). V gave up 2 bases and J gave up 5 bases, with 9 bases separating them. The CDR3 covers 13 residues. Germline loops: CDR1 MNHEY, CDR2 SMNVEV (reference sequence). The CDR3 DNA reads TGTGCCAGCAGTTTAACAGGGATGGAGACCCAGTACTTC. Its protein is CASSLTGMETQYF.

This clonotype was seen many times. Little can be read into the size of this beta chain, an off-target read in a library designed for alpha chains. The chain has TRBV30 and TRBJ2-1; 10 positions agree with TRBD2. This CDR3 region has 17 residues. The V and J ends lost 6 bases and 6 bases, in that order; junction bases with no gene match: 17. CDR1 and CDR2 (germline): GTSNPN, SVGIG (reference sequence). The CDR3, as DNA: TGTGCCTGTAAATCGGGGAGTCCTAGCGGGAGAAGCAATGAGCAGTTCTTC. Translation: CACKSGSPSGRSNEQFF.

This clonotype was counted ten times or more. This beta chain was picked up by a library intended for alpha chains and is off target, so its count carries little meaning. The chain couples TRBV27 to TRBJ1-1, with 7 bases matching TRBD1. After removal of 5 bases from V and 1 base from J, the junction contained 1 base not matched to a gene. From germline, CDR1 is MNHEY and CDR2 SMNVEV (reference sequence). The CDR3 length is 13 residues. As DNA, the CDR3 is TGTGCCAGCAGTCGGACAGGGAACACTGAAGCTTTCTTT. Its protein product is CASSRTGNTEAFF.

This clonotype came up many times. For a library built for alpha chains, this beta chain is a stray read; little rests on its size. The V gene is TRBV7-3, the J gene TRBJ2-2; D is unresolved. The germline CDR1 and CDR2 sequences are SGHTA and FQGTGA. There are 15 residues in the CDR3. Deletions cut 3 bases from V and 4 bases from J, with 12 bases between. DNA of the CDR3: TGTGCCAGCAGCTTCTACCGGGTTCCCACCGGGGAGCTGTTTTTT. Its translation: CASSFYRVPTGELFF. The full variable domain, in which reference TRBV7-3 and TRBJ2-2 provide the parts outside the CDR3, is GAGVSQTPSNKVTEKGKYVELRCDPISGHTALYWYRQSLGQGPEFLIYFQGTGAADDSGLPNDRFFAVRPEGSVSTLKIQRTERGDSAVYLCASSFYRVPTGELFFGEGSRLTVL.

This clonotype has a count of ten or more. This beta chain appears as a stray read in a library generated for alpha chains; its size is not informative. The V gene is TRBV5-1, the J gene TRBJ2-1; TRBD2 matches at 10 bases. Looked up from germline, CDR1 is SGHRS and CDR2 is YFSETQ. With 4 bases clipped from V and 5 bases from J, the junction kept 6 bases outside the gene matches. This CDR3 region has 15 residues. CDR3 DNA: TGCGCCAGCAGCATAAGCGGGGGGGCCGACAATGAGCAGTTCTTC. Protein product: CASSISGGADNEQFF.

This clonotype is deemed medium-sized. Being off target in a library aimed at alpha chains, this beta chain has a size of little meaning. This chain uses TRBV29-1 with TRBJ2-5, with TRBD2 matching 7 bases. The ends lost 7 bases at V and 4 bases at J; junction bases unmatched: 6. This CDR3 is built from 12 residues. Germline V gene sequence: CDR1 SQVTM, CDR2 ANQGSEA. CDR3: CSARTSGETQYF. The CDR3 nucleotides read TGCAGCGCAAGGACTAGTGGAGAGACCCAGTACTTC.